The T cell receptor (beta chain) described here comes from a study of T cells after somatic rescue of genetic block. Germline V gene data show CDR1 as SGHRS and CDR2 as YFSETQ. The V gene lost 0 bases and the J gene lost 3 bases, with 6 bases spanning the gap. This CDR3 has 13 amino acids. The assay was immunoSEQ multiplex PCR, and TCRdb's table has in-frame clones only and misses some. This table has around 70,000 clones, about 90% appearing once. The chain joins TRBV5-1 to TRBJ1-1; D remains unclear. This sequence originates from a man aged 35-49 years. The source material was peripheral blood mononuclear cells (PBMCs). The CDR3 protein is CASSLVSDTEAFF. The CDR3 nucleotides read TGCGCCAGCAGCTTGGTGTCGGACACTGAAGCTTTCTTT.